This TCR beta chain is drawn from a study of neurological immune-mediated disorders. The unsorted libraries were generated from a total of 2 million PBMCs, which had been stored in RNAlater at -80 C. cDNA was made by 5'RACE with 10-nucleotide random UMIs. The yield of each sequencing run was over 180 million TCR-beta sequences from 15-18 subjects. TCRdb ran MiXCR on the 5' RACE reads and lists one entry per CDR3 protein. The sample contains roughly 100,000 distinct CDR3 sequences, under 4.5% of which appear only once. V lost 2 bases and J lost 7, with 12 bases in between. CDR3 length: 14 residues. In this sample, this clonotype turned up many times.

This sequence originates from a woman aged 45 to 65 with multiple sclerosis. Source material: PBMCs. The genes are TRBV12-3 or TRBV12-4 and TRBJ2-1; the D gene could be TRBD1 or TRBD2 (5 bases each). The CDR3 DNA reads TGTGCCAGCAGTTTACAGGGACCAAGGAATGAGCAGTTCTTC. Translation gives CASSLQGPRNEQFF.